This is a list of T cell receptor beta chains from one sample in a study of CD8+ T cells in alopecia areata. Using immunoSEQ multiplex PCR, the repertoire was profiled, and TCRdb retains in-frame clones only, with some absent. This sample has about 120,000 clones; less than 70% occur once, and the top ten carry around 2.8%. The material sequenced was CD4+ T cells sorted from blood. All receptors derive from a human donor in good health. Both conserved end residues are trimmed from each CDR3. Not every row has a clone size; where given, it reads once, few, many or a size class.

J	V	size	CDR3
TRBJ1-4	TRBV30	NA	AWGDRPNEKLF
TRBJ1-2	TRBV29-1	once	SANSYT
TRBJ2-1	TRBV29-1	NA	SASGTVYIEQF
TRBJ1-2	TRBV5-6	few	ASGRAGYT
TRBJ1-5	TRBV14	NA	ASSHDRTVDSNQPQH
TRBJ1-2	TRBV6-6	NA	ASSRGSGYT
TRBJ1-5	TRBV6-5	NA	ASRTGDQPQH
TRBJ2-2	TRBV5-1	NA	ASSSFGRGNTGELF
TRBJ2-5	TRBV30	NA	AWSWSGLRGETQY
TRBJ1-3	TRBV5-1	NA	ASSEQGSGNTIY
TRBJ2-6	TRBV30	few	AFQRLGANVLT
TRBJ1-1	TRBV9	NA	ASSVIQGMNTEAF
TRBJ2-5	TRBV2	NA	ASSVASGYETQY